This TCR beta chain was recorded in a study of early T cells in non-severe SARS-CoV-2 infection. Overall study results and limits: Using VDJdb, the matching emphasized anti-spike CD8 responses while missing private and CD4 specificities.

The germline gives CDR1 MGHRA, CDR2 YSYEKL. V dropped 0 bases and J dropped 2; count of bases not matched to a gene: 4. The CDR3 contains 16 residues. For this clonotype: Antigen: not known.

Unique molecular identifier tags were affixed to discrete cDNA molecules. From the 5' RACE reads, TCRdb called clonotypes with MiXCR, one entry per CDR3 protein. This table holds some 59,000 distinct CDR3 sequences, around 9% found once. Sequenced sample: whole blood. The clonotype comes from an adult who was a healthcare worker with PCR-confirmed SARS-CoV-2 infection or an uninfected control (not recorded which). The V call is TRBV4-1, the J call TRBJ2-3, with TRBD1 identical over 8 bases. The CDR3, as DNA: TGCGCCAGCAGCCAAGACCGGGACAGGCTCACAGATACGCAGTATTTT. As protein: CASSQDRDRLTDTQYF.